A single sample is the source of the 26 T cell receptor beta chains below, sequenced in a study of post-analysis software for immune sequencing data. Study-wide results and caveats: Included in a set of roughly five TRBV segments more frequent in patients than controls were TRBV5-6, TRBV5-1 and TRBV20-1.

These receptors' targets are unknown. Unique molecular identifiers featured in each of the TCR beta cDNA libraries. MiXCR was run by TCRdb on the PCR reads, yielding one entry per CDR3 protein. In the table there are about 460,000 distinct CDR3 sequences, under 55% of which are singletons. The source material was blood. The source of these receptors is a girl aged 10-17 years with multiple sclerosis.

CDR3 protein: CSVRGRGSTEAFF. The CDR3 DNA reads as TGCAGCGTCAGGGGGCGCGGGAGCACTGAAGCTTTCTTT. V gene TRBV29-1 combines with J gene TRBJ1-1, with 8 bases lining up with TRBD1. The junction had 7 bases not matched to a gene; V was cut back by 6 bases and J by 4 bases. The CDR3 length is 13 residues. Germline V gene sequence: CDR1 SQVTM, CDR2 ANQGSEA.

Turning to this clonotype: The junction shows a germline mismatch at one end, possibly a read error. The V gene is TRBV10-3, the J gene TRBJ1-1; D is ambiguous. CDR1 is ENHRY, CDR2 SYGVKD, per germline. The CDR3 length is 13 residues. The CDR3 DNA reads as TGTGCCATCAGGGAGTCTGCGGTAGGGGAAGCTTTCTTT. Translated, it gives CAIRESAVGEAFF.

A note on this clonotype: One base away lies a much larger clone, so this may be a sequencing read error. The V call is TRBV4-2, the J call TRBJ2-7, with D unclear. V was cut by 0 bases and J by 7 bases, with 22 bases left in between. The germline V gene encodes CDR1 LGHNA and CDR2 YNFKEQ. This CDR3 spans 17 amino acids. The CDR3 sequence: CASSQDPVEVSYNEQYF. The CDR3 region has the DNA TGTGCCAGCAGCCAAGACCCCGTCGAGGTGTCCTACAATGAGCAGTACTTC.

In this sample, this clonotype turned up a few times. Relative to the germline gene, one junction end is altered; a read error may explain this. V usage is TRBV9 and J usage is TRBJ2-1; a possible D gene is TRBD2 (6 bases). This CDR3 spans 15 amino acids. Germline assignment: CDR1 SGDLS and CDR2 YYNGEE. CDR3 DNA sequence: TGTGCCAGCAGCGTAGATGGGGGGAGCTACAATGGGCAGTTCTTC. This codes for CASSVDGGSYNGQFF. Using reference TRBV9 and TRBJ2-1 for the parts outside the CDR3, the full variable domain is DSGVTQTPKHLITATGQRVTLRCSPRSGDLSVYWYQQSLDQGLQFLIQYYNGEERAKGNILERFSAQQFPDLHSELNLSSLELGDSALYFCASSVDGGSYNGQFFGPGTRLTVL.

The rearrangement joins TRBV7-2 to TRBJ2-2; D not resolved. Germline-derived CDR1 and CDR2 are SGHTA and FQGNSA. V gave up 4 bases and J gave up 4 bases, with 13 bases separating them. The CDR3 runs to 15 residues. For the CDR3, the DNA is TGTGCCAGCAGCTCAATCCGGGCCTTCACCGGGGAGCTGTTTTTT. Translated: CASSSIRAFTGELFF.

The count of this clonotype is one. The chain couples TRBV28 to TRBJ1-3; D is undetermined. CDR3 length equals 16 residues. Trimming stripped 3 bases from V and 3 bases from J, with 15 bases between. Germline assignment: CDR1 MDHEN and CDR2 SYDVKM. The DNA for the CDR3 is TGTGCCAGCAGTTTTTTGGACCGATCTCTTGGAAACACCATATATTTT. Its translation is CASSFLDRSLGNTIYF.

The CDR3 reads CASSLSGSHYEQYF. The CDR3 DNA reads TGCGCCAGCAGCTTATCCGGGTCCCACTACGAGCAGTACTTC. The V and J genes are TRBV5-1 and TRBJ2-7; D ambiguous. This CDR3 comprises 14 residues. V was trimmed by 2 bases and J by 3 bases, leaving 12 bases between them. Germline-derived CDR1 and CDR2 are SGHRS and YFSETQ.

The chain carries TRBV12-3 or TRBV12-4 and TRBJ2-1; no definite D call. The CDR3 is 11 residues long. V dropped 7 bases and J dropped 4 bases, with 5 bases sitting between them. This chain's CDR3 is CASTQYNEQFF. CDR3 DNA: TGTGCCAGCACCCAATACAATGAGCAGTTCTTC.

This sequence joins TRBV5-1 and TRBJ2-5, with TRBD2 as a possible D gene (5 bases). Per the germline V gene, CDR1 is SGHRS and CDR2 is YFSETQ. The CDR3 is 13 residues long. Trimming cost V 5 bases and J 4 bases, with 12 bases left between them. This CDR3 is CASRFREGETQYF. Here the CDR3 DNA reads TGCGCCAGCAGATTCCGTGAGGGAGAGACCCAGTACTTC.

The chain has TRBV6-6 and TRBJ2-7; 12 nucleotides align to TRBD1. Looked up from germline, CDR1 is MNHNY and CDR2 is SVGAGI (reference sequence). This CDR3 contains 15 residues. The V segment lost 6 bases and the J segment 6 bases; nucleotides outside the gene matches: 9. The CDR3 DNA reads as TGTGCCAGCAGCAACCGGGACAGGGGGCTGGTCGAGCAGTACTTC. Translating gives CASSNRDRGLVEQYF.

This clonotype was counted only a few times. V is TRBV6-6 and J is TRBJ1-5; TRBD1 aligns across 12 bases. This CDR3 has 15 amino acids. Germline V lookup: CDR1 MNHNY, CDR2 SVGAGI (reference sequence). The V and J ends lost 4 bases and 8 bases, in that order; junction bases with no gene match: 6. The chain's CDR3 is CASSSGTGGREPQHF. CDR3 coding DNA: TGTGCCAGCAGTTCCGGGACAGGGGGCCGGGAGCCCCAGCATTTT.

V usage is TRBV5-1 and J usage is TRBJ1-2, with D maybe TRBD1 (5 bases). Germline CDR1 is SGHRS and CDR2 is YFSETQ. The CDR3 has 14 amino acids. The V gene lost 4 bases and the J gene lost 6 bases, with 16 bases spanning the gap. The CDR3 nucleotides are TGCGCCAGCAGCCCGAGCGGGGGGATCGATGGCTACACCTTC. Translated: CASSPSGGIDGYTF.

The chain uses TRBV6-2 or TRBV6-3 and TRBJ1-1; 7 bases are a match to TRBD1. Germline assignment: CDR1 MNHEY and CDR2 SVGEGT. The CDR3 is 17 residues long. Trimming removed 2 bases from V and 0 bases from J; junction bases left unmatched: 9. The CDR3 spells CASSYETGIPMNTEAFF. The CDR3 DNA reads TGTGCCAGCAGTTACGAGACAGGGATCCCTATGAACACTGAAGCTTTCTTT.

This chain links TRBV9 with TRBJ2-1, with D unclear. This CDR3 has 13 residues. Germline values: CDR1 SGDLS, CDR2 YYNGEE. Trimming cost V 0 bases and J 4 bases, with 5 bases left between them. The CDR3 protein is CASSVVWYNEQFF. The CDR3 nucleotides read TGTGCCAGCAGCGTAGTATGGTACAATGAGCAGTTCTTC.

In nucleotides, the CDR3 is TGTGCCAGCAGCTTGGTGGGACAGGATCACTATGGCTACACCTTC. Residues: CASSLVGQDHYGYTF. The chain links TRBV5-6 to TRBJ1-2; 8 bases map to TRBD1. V lost 0 bases, J lost 3 bases, and 4 bases stayed unmatched. This CDR3 is built from 15 residues. Germline loops: CDR1 SGHDT, CDR2 YYEEEE.

The rearrangement joins TRBV7-2 to TRBJ2-7, with 14 bases lining up with TRBD2. Germline loops: CDR1 SGHTA, CDR2 FQGNSA. V lost 0 bases, J lost 2 bases, and 3 bases stayed unmatched. CDR3 length: 17 amino acids. CDR3 nucleotide sequence: TGTGCCAGCAGCTTAGCGTCGACTAGCGGGAGGGCCTACGAGCAGTACTTC. Protein sequence: CASSLASTSGRAYEQYF.

In this sample, this clonotype turned up a few times. This chain links TRBV3-1 with TRBJ2-1; D is unclear. V was trimmed by 1 base and J by 0 bases, leaving 10 bases between them. CDR1 and CDR2 from the germline V gene are LGHDT and YNNKEL (reference sequence). The length of the CDR3 is 16 residues. The CDR3 DNA is TGTGCCAGCAGCCAAGCCAGAACCCGCTCCTACAATGAGCAGTTCTTC. It is translated as CASSQARTRSYNEQFF.

This clonotype was seen more than once but under ten times. The J gene is TRBJ1-1, the V gene TRBV5-1; D gene uncertain. In germline, CDR1 is SGHRS, CDR2 YFSETQ. The CDR3 has 11 amino acids. The germline V and J ends were trimmed by 6 bases and 11 bases, with 14 bases remaining between them. The CDR3 reads CASMSQERAFF. DNA of the CDR3: TGCGCCAGCATGTCTCAGGAACGGGCTTTCTTT.

This clonotype was counted between two and nine times. CDR3 bases: TGTGCCAGCATAGGCGGGTGGACCCACAATGAGCAGTTCTTC. Amino acids: CASIGGWTHNEQFF. This chain links TRBV28 with TRBJ2-1; maybe TRBD2 (5 bases). Trimming stripped 7 bases from V and 5 bases from J, with 15 bases between. There are 14 residues in the CDR3. Germline assignment: CDR1 MDHEN and CDR2 SYDVKM.

In this sample, this clonotype turned up a few times. This sequence joins TRBV5-5 and TRBJ2-6, with D perhaps matching TRBD2 (5 bases). The germline gives CDR1 SGHKS, CDR2 YYEKEE (reference sequence). This CDR3 is built from 16 residues. V lost 0 bases to trimming and J lost 0 bases, with 7 bases between them. CDR3 sequence (DNA): TGTGCCAGCAGCTTGGGGGCGGGCTCTGGGGCCAACGTCCTGACTTTC. Amino acids: CASSLGAGSGANVLTF.

The chain couples TRBV7-2 to TRBJ2-5; 7 bases match TRBD2. Germline V gives CDR1 SGHTA, CDR2 FQGNSA. The CDR3 contains 13 residues. V was pared by 0 bases and J by 6 bases, with 1 base of the junction left unmatched. CDR3 sequence reads: CASSLAGGKTQYF. The CDR3 DNA follows: TGTGCCAGCAGCTTAGCGGGAGGGAAGACCCAGTACTTC.

The chain couples TRBV20-1 to TRBJ2-5, with 8 bases matching TRBD1. CDR1 DFQATT and CDR2 SNEGSKA come from the germline V gene (reference sequence). There are 14 residues in the CDR3. J lost 3 bases, V lost 2 bases, and 5 bases had no gene match. Written as DNA, the CDR3 is TGCAGTGCTAGATCCCCGACAGGGGAAGAGACCCAGTACTTC. Amino acid sequence: CSARSPTGEETQYF.

The V call is TRBV6-4, the J call TRBJ2-3, with 9 bases that match TRBD2. Germline values: CDR1 MRHNA, CDR2 SNTAGT. J lost 4 bases, V lost 5 bases, and 7 bases had no gene match. The CDR3 runs 15 residues. The CDR3 here is CASSPLAGRSDTQYF. As DNA, the CDR3 is TGTGCCAGCAGTCCTCTAGCGGGAAGATCAGATACGCAGTATTTT.

A few counts support this clonotype. This chain uses TRBV28 with TRBJ2-1; 10 bases are a match to TRBD2. This CDR3 spans 15 amino acids. CDR1 MDHEN and CDR2 SYDVKM come from the germline V gene. V lost 4 bases and J lost 7; bases outside the gene matches: 7. The CDR3 sequence: CASSSRLAGGNEQFF. The CDR3, as DNA: TGTGCCAGCAGTTCGCGACTAGCGGGCGGGAATGAGCAGTTCTTC.

The chain has TRBV29-1 and TRBJ1-1; D not resolved. Germline V gene lookup returns CDR1 SQVTM and CDR2 ANQGSEA. This CDR3 region has 9 residues. Written as DNA, the CDR3 is TGCAGAGGTCGCACTGAAGCTTTCTTT. This codes for CRGRTEAFF.

This CDR3 is CASRFSVAKNIQYF. Here the CDR3 DNA reads TGTGCCAGCAGGTTCTCCGTTGCCAAAAACATTCAGTACTTC. The rearrangement links TRBV12-3 or TRBV12-4 to TRBJ2-4; no clear D. There are 14 residues in the CDR3. Between the trimmed V and J ends, which lost 6 bases and 1 base, there was a span of 10 bases.